This record concerns one TCR beta chain sequence. Its antigen remains unknown. This specimen belongs to a study of T cells in localized non-small cell lung cancer. Generated by immunoSEQ multiplex PCR, the TCRdb table keeps only in-frame clones and is missing some. The sample carries about 21,000 clones, around 90% recorded once. CDR1 and CDR2 from the germline V gene are SGHDT and YYEEEE. V gave up 3 bases and J gave up 2 bases, with 9 bases separating them. CDR3 length equals 15 residues. Study results and caveats: Prolonged overall survival went with higher T cell density in the blood.

V gene TRBV5-6 combines with J gene TRBJ2-6, with D perhaps matching TRBD1 (5 bases). This sequence was found in a male donor aged 60 or over with stage I squamous cell lung carcinoma. Specimen: peripheral blood, collected before any cancer treatment. CDR3 sequence reads: CASSWQGAGANVLTF. DNA of the CDR3: TGTGCCAGCAGCTGGCAGGGTGCTGGGGCCAACGTCCTGACTTTC.